The rows below give T cell receptor beta chains drawn from one sample of a study of blood T cell repertoires in COVID-19. The repertoire was sequenced with immunoSEQ multiplex PCR; TCRdb's copy has only in-frame clones and lacks some. The sample shows around 100,000 clones, around 90% of them seen only once. What was sequenced was peripheral blood. These receptors were collected from a human donor in a cohort sampled during active COVID-19. The CDR3 runs from the conserved cysteine through the conserved F or W. Fields, in order: CDR3 DNA, CDR3 protein, J gene, V gene, clone size, D gene. D genes are given only for firm matches. Expanded clones get a size class; other rows say once, few or many, or leave the size out.

DNA: TGTGCCACCAGCAGCGGGAAGGCAGCTAAATACGAGCAGTACTTC
CDR3: CATSSGKAAKYEQYF
J: TRBJ2-7
V: TRBV15
size: once
D: .

DNA: TGTGCCAGCAGCTTAAGGCGGGAGGTCTCAGATACGCAGTATTTT
CDR3: CASSLRREVSDTQYF
J: TRBJ2-3
V: TRBV11-2
size: .
D: TRBD2

DNA: TGTGCCAGCAGCGACCAGAGGAGCACAGATACGCAGTATTTT
CDR3: CASSDQRSTDTQYF
J: TRBJ2-3
V: TRBV28
size: .
D: .

DNA: TGTGCCAGCAGACCGGACAGGGCCTACGAGCAGTACTTC
CDR3: CASRPDRAYEQYF
J: TRBJ2-7
V: TRBV27
size: .
D: TRBD1

DNA: TGTGCCAGCAGCTTAGACCCGGGACAAAGCTACGAGCAGTACTTC
CDR3: CASSLDPGQSYEQYF
J: TRBJ2-7
V: TRBV11-2
size: .
D: .

DNA: TGTGCCAGCAGTCAAGACAGAATCGCCTACGAGCAGTACTTC
CDR3: CASSQDRIAYEQYF
J: TRBJ2-7
V: TRBV28
size: .
D: .

DNA: TGTGCCAGCAGCTTAGATCTAGCGGGAGGTGGCGCAGATACGCAGTATTTT
CDR3: CASSLDLAGGGADTQYF
J: TRBJ2-3
V: TRBV7-2
size: .
D: TRBD2

DNA: TGCAGCGTTGAGTTGCAGGGTCAGCCGTACTTC
CDR3: CSVELQGQPYF
J: TRBJ2-7
V: TRBV29-1
size: .
D: .

DNA: TGTGCCAGTAGTATAGGGACACATGAGCAGTTCTTC
CDR3: CASSIGTHEQFF
J: TRBJ2-1
V: TRBV19
size: .
D: .

DNA: TGCAGTGCCGAGGACAGGGAAAAACTGTTTTTT
CDR3: CSAEDREKLFF
J: TRBJ1-4
V: TRBV20-1
size: .
D: TRBD1

DNA: TGTGCCAGCAGTTACTCTACAGGGTACGAGCAGTACTTC
CDR3: CASSYSTGYEQYF
J: TRBJ2-7
V: TRBV6-2/TRBV6-3
size: .
D: .

DNA: TGTGCCAGCAGCCAGCGGGTTGTCTCCTACAATGAGCAGTTCTTC
CDR3: CASSQRVVSYNEQFF
J: TRBJ2-1
V: TRBV7-2
size: .
D: .

DNA: TGTGCCAGCAGTTTCACCCCTCGGGCGGGAGGCCTCTACGAGCAGTACTTC
CDR3: CASSFTPRAGGLYEQYF
J: TRBJ2-7
V: TRBV6-2/TRBV6-3
size: .
D: TRBD2

DNA: TGTGCCAGCAGTTTTTCGGGAGGGCAGCCCCAGCATTTT
CDR3: CASSFSGGQPQHF
J: TRBJ1-5
V: TRBV12-3/TRBV12-4
size: .
D: .

DNA: TGTGCCACCAGCAGAGCCGCTCTGCCCTATACCGGGGAGCTGTTTTTT
CDR3: CATSRAALPYTGELFF
J: TRBJ2-2
V: TRBV15
size: .
D: .

DNA: TGTGCCAGCAGTTTAATAGGGGCTAGCGGGGTCTACGAGCAGTACTTC
CDR3: CASSLIGASGVYEQYF
J: TRBJ2-7
V: TRBV27
size: .
D: TRBD2

DNA: TGTGCCAGCAGTTTATTACAGGGACACCAGCCCCAGCATTTT
CDR3: CASSLLQGHQPQHF
J: TRBJ1-5
V: TRBV27
size: .
D: .

DNA: TGTGCCGGGCCTGGGCTACGGGCAGGGCTAGCGGGAGTCAAAAACATTCAGTACTTC
CDR3: CAGPGLRAGLAGVKNIQYF
J: TRBJ2-4
V: TRBV9
size: .
D: TRBD2

DNA: TGTGCCAGCAGCTTAGGACAGGGGGCAAACACTGAAGCTTTCTTT
CDR3: CASSLGQGANTEAFF
J: TRBJ1-1
V: TRBV5-6
size: .
D: TRBD1

DNA: TGCGCCAGCAGCCGACAGGAGGTTAGCAATCAGCCCCAGCATTTT
CDR3: CASSRQEVSNQPQHF
J: TRBJ1-5
V: TRBV4-1
size: .
D: .

DNA: TGTGCCACCAGTGATTTTCTAGCGGGGGAATACAATGAGCAGTTCTTC
CDR3: CATSDFLAGEYNEQFF
J: TRBJ2-1
V: TRBV24-1
size: .
D: TRBD2

DNA: TGTGCCAGCAGCTCCGGACTACTAGCGGGAGGTTGGGGCACAGATACGCAGTATTTT
CDR3: CASSSGLLAGGWGTDTQYF
J: TRBJ2-3
V: TRBV9
size: .
D: TRBD2

DNA: TGTGCCAGCAGCCAAGAGATAGCGGGGCTAGCCAAAAACATTCAGTACTTC
CDR3: CASSQEIAGLAKNIQYF
J: TRBJ2-4
V: TRBV3-1/TRBV3-2
size: once
D: TRBD2

DNA: TGCGCCAGCAGCCAAGACCCTCTAGTAAGCTCCTACAATGAGCAGTTCTTC
CDR3: CASSQDPLVSSYNEQFF
J: TRBJ2-1
V: TRBV4-1
size: .
D: .

DNA: TGTGCCAGCAGTATCCCGGACAGGGGGTTATATAATTCACCCCTCCACTTT
CDR3: CASSIPDRGLYNSPLHF
J: TRBJ1-6
V: TRBV28
size: .
D: TRBD1

DNA: TGTGCCAGCAGTTACTTGGGGGAGGGTGACAATGAGCAGTTCTTC
CDR3: CASSYLGEGDNEQFF
J: TRBJ2-1
V: TRBV6-6
size: .
D: TRBD2

DNA: TGCGCCAGCAGTGATAGGACAGCCGCAGCTAACTATGGCTACACCTTC
CDR3: CASSDRTAAANYGYTF
J: TRBJ1-2
V: TRBV10-2
size: .
D: .

DNA: TGTGCCAGCAGCTTATCTGGGGCCCTACTCCCGACGGATTTT
CDR3: CASSLSGALLPTDF
J: TRBJ1-3
V: TRBV7-9
size: .
D: .